Listed below are T cell receptor beta chains from one sample, sequenced in a study of shared clonotypes between healthy human individuals. This table comes from immunoSEQ multiplex PCR, and its TCRdb copy is limited to in-frame clones, with some not included. The sample holds more than 2,000,000 clones, around 90% seen once. The sequencing input was naive CD4+ T cells sorted from blood. Receptor source: a man younger than 35 in good health. Both conserved end residues are part of each CDR3. The D gene is left open where the match is weak. The listing skips clone size in some rows; elsewhere it reads once, few, many or a size class.

J gene | V gene | clone size | D gene | CDR3 protein | CDR3 DNA
TRBJ1-1 | TRBV5-1 | NA | NA | CASSLIGGALVKNTEAFF | TGCGCCAGCAGCTTGATTGGGGGCGCCTTGGTGAAGAACACTGAAGCTTTCTTT
TRBJ2-7 | TRBV11-2 | NA | NA | CASSLQGYEQYF | TGTGCCAGCAGCTTGCAGGGGTACGAGCAGTACTTC
TRBJ2-1 | TRBV2 | NA | NA | CASGSSYNEQFF | TGTGCCAGCGGGAGCTCCTACAATGAGCAGTTCTTC
TRBJ1-6 | TRBV10-3 | NA | NA | CAISETGTNSPLHF | TGTGCCATCAGTGAGACAGGGACGAATTCACCCCTCCACTTT
TRBJ1-3 | TRBV10-2 | NA | NA | CASTRETGNTIYF | TGCGCTAGCACCAGAGAGACTGGAAACACCATATATTTT
TRBJ2-7 | TRBV12-5 | once | NA | CASGLGRGEQYF | TGTGCTAGTGGTTTAGGAAGAGGCGAGCAGTACTTC
TRBJ1-2 | TRBV2 | NA | TRBD1 | CASSADRGDYGYTF | TGTGCCAGCAGTGCGGACAGGGGAGACTATGGCTACACCTTC
TRBJ2-2 | TRBV5-1 | NA | NA | CASSLAGVGNTGELFF | TGCGCCAGCAGCTTGGCCGGCGTGGGGAACACCGGGGAGCTGTTTTTT
TRBJ2-6 | TRBV7-9 | NA | NA | CASSPLGKALGGANVLTF | TGTGCCAGCAGCCCCCTAGGTAAGGCCCTGGGAGGGGCCAACGTCCTGACTTTC
TRBJ2-2 | TRBV18 | NA | NA | CASSPNTNTGELFF | TGTGCCAGCTCTCCAAACACGAACACCGGGGAGCTGTTTTTT
TRBJ1-2 | TRBV7-9 | NA | NA | CASSHTYYGYTF | TGTGCCAGCAGCCACACATACTATGGCTACACCTTC
TRBJ2-3 | TRBV2 | NA | NA | CASSAASGTDTQYF | TGTGCCAGCAGTGCGGCTAGCGGCACAGATACGCAGTATTTT
TRBJ2-1 | TRBV18 | NA | NA | CASSSETLGGFNEQFF | TGTGCCAGCTCATCGGAAACTTTAGGGGGTTTCAATGAGCAGTTCTTC
TRBJ2-3 | TRBV7-2 | NA | TRBD2 | CASSTGLAGIGTQYF | TGTGCCAGCAGCACGGGACTAGCGGGAATCGGTACGCAGTATTTT
TRBJ2-2 | TRBV7-2 | NA | TRBD2 | CASSHKVLAGVSNTGELFF | TGTGCCAGCAGCCATAAGGTGCTAGCGGGAGTCTCGAACACCGGGGAGCTGTTTTTT